The T cell receptor beta chain described here comes from a study of blood T cell repertoires in COVID-19. TCRdb keeps only in-frame clones here, not all; method: immunoSEQ multiplex PCR. The sample lists 250,000 to 350,000 clones, 87% occurring once. Trimming took 4 bases from V and 9 from J; bases not matched to a gene: 7. The CDR3 totals 14 residues. Germline V gene data show CDR1 as KGHSH and CDR2 as LQKENI. This clone has just one count. The sequence derives from a woman younger than 30 who had recovered from COVID-19. Sample: PBMCs or T cells enriched from blood (not recorded which). The chain combines TRBV18 with TRBJ2-2; 8 bases are shared with TRBD2. The CDR3 nucleotides read TGTGCCAGCTCACTAGCGGGGCGCGCTCGGGAGCTGTTTTTT. Protein product: CASSLAGRARELFF.